In this sample, the clone carrying this T cell receptor (beta chain) turned up many times. Trimming stripped 5 bases from V and 2 bases from J, with 19 bases between. The CDR3 runs 16 residues. The TCRbeta library incorporated unique molecular identifiers. Via MiXCR, TCRdb re-called the PCR reads, giving one row per CDR3 protein. The sample has 170,000 or so distinct CDR3 sequences; 6.5% to 7.5% are singletons. This sample stems from a study of T-cell reconstitution after alpha-beta-depleted transplantation in children. V is TRBV12-3 or TRBV12-4 and J is TRBJ2-7; D may be TRBD1 or TRBD2 (5 bases each). This clonotype originated in a human donor who donated a stem cell graft to a child with Wiskott-Aldrich syndrome. Sequences were derived from PBMCs from the stem cell graft donor, sampled from the stem cell graft. The CDR3 region has the DNA TGTGCCAGCAGTCAGACGGGTTGGGGACGGACCTACGAGCAGTACTTC. Amino acids: CASSQTGWGRTYEQYF.